This T cell receptor (beta chain) came from a study of T cell responses to AZD1222 COVID-19 vaccine. TCRdb's copy holds only in-frame clones and misses some; the assay was immunoSEQ multiplex PCR. The top ten hold about 5% of the sample, which has some 80,000 clones, roughly 87% seen once. V was clipped by 4 bases and J by 6 bases, with 12 bases between them. The CDR3 is made up of 13 amino acids. The germline gives CDR1 MDHEN, CDR2 SYDVKM. This specimen was peripheral blood, taken on day 0 of MenACWY control vaccination. The clonotype comes from an adult in good health. This sequence joins TRBV28 and TRBJ1-2; D is unclear. CDR3 coding DNA: TGTGCCAGCAGTTCCCACAGAACGCATGGCTACACCTTC. Encoded protein: CASSSHRTHGYTF.